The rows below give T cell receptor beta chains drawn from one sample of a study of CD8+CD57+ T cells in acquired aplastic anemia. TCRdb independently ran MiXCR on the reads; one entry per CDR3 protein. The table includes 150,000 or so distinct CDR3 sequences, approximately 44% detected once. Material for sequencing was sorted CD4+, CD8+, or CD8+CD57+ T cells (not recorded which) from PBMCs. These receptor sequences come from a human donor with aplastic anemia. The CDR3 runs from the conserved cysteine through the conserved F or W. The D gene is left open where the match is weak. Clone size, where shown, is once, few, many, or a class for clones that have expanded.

CDR3 DNA: TGTGCCAGTAGTATAACCGGGACAGCTCACAATGAGCAGTTCTTC
CDR3 protein: CASSITGTAHNEQFF
V gene: TRBV19
J gene: TRBJ2-1
D gene: TRBD1
clone size: few

CDR3 DNA: TGCAGCGTTAAAGGACAGGGGGCACATGAGAACACTGAAGCTTTCTTT
CDR3 protein: CSVKGQGAHENTEAFF
V gene: TRBV29-1
J gene: TRBJ1-1
D gene: TRBD1
clone size: -

CDR3 DNA: TGCGCCAGCAGCTTCCGGGACAGGGGCTCCTACGAGCAGTACTTC
CDR3 protein: CASSFRDRGSYEQYF
V gene: TRBV5-1
J gene: TRBJ2-7
D gene: TRBD1
clone size: many

CDR3 DNA: TGCGCCAGCAGCTTAGAGGGAATGGGGGAGACCCAGTACTTC
CDR3 protein: CASSLEGMGETQYF
V gene: TRBV5-1
J gene: TRBJ2-5
D gene: -
clone size: many

CDR3 DNA: TGTGCCAGCAGCTTGGTCGCGGGGAACACTGAAGCTTTCTTT
CDR3 protein: CASSLVAGNTEAFF
V gene: TRBV5-5
J gene: TRBJ1-1
D gene: -
clone size: few

CDR3 DNA: TGTGCCAGCAGCTTACCTGCCGGGACAGATGGCTACACCTTC
CDR3 protein: CASSLPAGTDGYTF
V gene: TRBV7-9
J gene: TRBJ1-2
D gene: TRBD1
clone size: many

CDR3 DNA: TGCGCCAGCAGCTTGCGAGGTGAGGCTTTCTTT
CDR3 protein: CASSLRGEAFF
V gene: TRBV5-1
J gene: TRBJ1-1
D gene: -
clone size: -

CDR3 DNA: TGCGCCAGCATCCCGACTAGCCGAGAGACCCAGTACTTC
CDR3 protein: CASIPTSRETQYF
V gene: TRBV5-1
J gene: TRBJ2-5
D gene: TRBD2
clone size: many

CDR3 DNA: TGTGCCACCAGCAGCCAAGATTTCGACAGCAATCAGCCCCAGCATTTT
CDR3 protein: CATSSQDFDSNQPQHF
V gene: TRBV15
J gene: TRBJ1-5
D gene: -
clone size: few

CDR3 DNA: TGCGCCAGCACCCGACGAGTAGGGGTGACAGGGCGGGAGCCCCAGCATTTT
CDR3 protein: CASTRRVGVTGREPQHF
V gene: TRBV10-2
J gene: TRBJ1-5
D gene: TRBD1
clone size: -

CDR3 DNA: TGCGCCAGCAGTGAGAAGCTCCGAAGGCGGGACTATGGCTACACCTTC
CDR3 protein: CASSEKLRRRDYGYTF
V gene: TRBV10-2
J gene: TRBJ1-2
D gene: -
clone size: few

CDR3 DNA: TGTGCCAGCTCAATAGTTGAGGGCAATGAGCAGTTCTTC
CDR3 protein: CASSIVEGNEQFF
V gene: TRBV18
J gene: TRBJ2-1
D gene: -
clone size: few

CDR3 DNA: TGTGCCAGCAGCTTAGTGGCTAACCGCCAAGAGACCCAGTACTTC
CDR3 protein: CASSLVANRQETQYF
V gene: TRBV11-1
J gene: TRBJ2-5
D gene: -
clone size: -

CDR3 DNA: TGTGCCAGCAGCTTCACAGGGGGCGAAGGCTACACCTTC
CDR3 protein: CASSFTGGEGYTF
V gene: TRBV7-8
J gene: TRBJ1-2
D gene: TRBD1
clone size: many

CDR3 DNA: TGTGCCAGCAGCTTTGAGACGTCCGGAAACACCATATATTTT
CDR3 protein: CASSFETSGNTIYF
V gene: TRBV7-9
J gene: TRBJ1-3
D gene: -
clone size: -

CDR3 DNA: TGTGCCACCAGCAGTAGCGAAACCGGGGAGCTGTTTTTT
CDR3 protein: CATSSSETGELFF
V gene: TRBV15
J gene: TRBJ2-2
D gene: -
clone size: few

CDR3 DNA: TGTGCCAGTAGTATGGGGGAGGGTTCAAGTCAGCCCCAGCATTTT
CDR3 protein: CASSMGEGSSQPQHF
V gene: TRBV19
J gene: TRBJ1-5
D gene: -
clone size: -

CDR3 DNA: TGTGCCTCTGAAGACAGGACGAAGCTTACCTACGAGCAGTACTTC
CDR3 protein: CASEDRTKLTYEQYF
V gene: TRBV10-3
J gene: TRBJ2-7
D gene: -
clone size: -

CDR3 DNA: TGTGCCAGCAGCGCCCCTAGCGGGGGGGCATACAATGAGCAGTTCTTC
CDR3 protein: CASSAPSGGAYNEQFF
V gene: TRBV4-2
J gene: TRBJ2-1
D gene: TRBD2
clone size: -

CDR3 DNA: TGTGCCAGTAGTATAGTTTGGGCCCCGAAGAATGAGCAGTTCTTC
CDR3 protein: CASSIVWAPKNEQFF
V gene: TRBV19
J gene: TRBJ2-1
D gene: -
clone size: many

CDR3 DNA: TGCAGTGCTAGAGAAACGCCGGACAGGGTCGATGGCTACACCTTC
CDR3 protein: CSARETPDRVDGYTF
V gene: TRBV20-1
J gene: TRBJ1-2
D gene: TRBD1
clone size: many

CDR3 DNA: TGTGCCTGGGTGACTCAGGGGAACTATGGCTACACCTTC
CDR3 protein: CAWVTQGNYGYTF
V gene: TRBV30
J gene: TRBJ1-2
D gene: -
clone size: few

CDR3 DNA: TGTGCCAGCAGCTTAGGGGAGGCTCGGGCGGGGGATACGCAGTATTTT
CDR3 protein: CASSLGEARAGDTQYF
V gene: TRBV7-3
J gene: TRBJ2-3
D gene: -
clone size: -

CDR3 DNA: TGTGCCAGCAGTTACTCTTCCGGGGAAAAACTGTTTTTT
CDR3 protein: CASSYSSGEKLFF
V gene: TRBV6-5
J gene: TRBJ1-4
D gene: -
clone size: many

CDR3 DNA: TGTGCCAGCAGCTCCGGGCGCAATCAGCCCCAGCATTTT
CDR3 protein: CASSSGRNQPQHF
V gene: TRBV7-2
J gene: TRBJ1-5
D gene: -
clone size: many

CDR3 DNA: TGTGCCAGCAGCTCCGGGGACAGGGGGAGGACTGAAGCTTTCTTT
CDR3 protein: CASSSGDRGRTEAFF
V gene: TRBV9
J gene: TRBJ1-1
D gene: TRBD1
clone size: many

CDR3 DNA: TGTGCCAGTAGTACCCAAACCAGGGGGAGGTTTAGCAATCAGCCCCAGCATTTT
CDR3 protein: CASSTQTRGRFSNQPQHF
V gene: TRBV19
J gene: TRBJ1-5
D gene: TRBD1
clone size: -

CDR3 DNA: TGTGCCAGTAGTATAACAGGGCGGGACTATGGCTACACCTTC
CDR3 protein: CASSITGRDYGYTF
V gene: TRBV19
J gene: TRBJ1-2
D gene: -
clone size: few

CDR3 DNA: TGCAGCGTTGTGAGGGACAGCAAAGAGACCCAGTACTTC
CDR3 protein: CSVVRDSKETQYF
V gene: TRBV29-1
J gene: TRBJ2-5
D gene: TRBD1
clone size: few

CDR3 DNA: TGTGCCAGCAGCCATGGACAGGGGGAGTATTTT
CDR3 protein: CASSHGQGEYF
V gene: TRBV3-1
J gene: TRBJ2-3
D gene: TRBD1
clone size: many

CDR3 DNA: TGTGCCAGCAGCTTAGCGGGAAGCCCCTACAATGAGCAGTTCTTC
CDR3 protein: CASSLAGSPYNEQFF
V gene: TRBV7-3
J gene: TRBJ2-1
D gene: -
clone size: -

CDR3 DNA: TGTGCCACCAGCAGGAAAGCGGGAGGGGGTGGTGAACAGTTCTTC
CDR3 protein: CATSRKAGGGGEQFF
V gene: TRBV15
J gene: TRBJ2-1
D gene: TRBD2
clone size: -

CDR3 DNA: TGTGCCAGCACCCCTCGGGACAGCAACACTGAAGCTTTCTTT
CDR3 protein: CASTPRDSNTEAFF
V gene: TRBV2
J gene: TRBJ1-1
D gene: TRBD1
clone size: -

CDR3 DNA: TGTGCCAGTAGTATTTGGGGGGCGACTAATGAAAAACTGTTTTTT
CDR3 protein: CASSIWGATNEKLFF
V gene: TRBV19
J gene: TRBJ1-4
D gene: -
clone size: once

CDR3 DNA: TGTGCCAGCAGCTCTCAGGGCAACTATGGCTACACCTTC
CDR3 protein: CASSSQGNYGYTF
V gene: TRBV7-9
J gene: TRBJ1-2
D gene: -
clone size: many

CDR3 DNA: TGTGCCAGCAGTGGGGGGGGCGGGACCAAAAACATTCAGTACTTC
CDR3 protein: CASSGGGGTKNIQYF
V gene: TRBV2
J gene: TRBJ2-4
D gene: -
clone size: few

CDR3 DNA: TGCGCCAGCAGGTACCGGGACACTCAAACCACTAGCAATCAGCCCCAGCATTTT
CDR3 protein: CASRYRDTQTTSNQPQHF
V gene: TRBV5-1
J gene: TRBJ1-5
D gene: -
clone size: many

CDR3 DNA: TGTGCCAGCAGCCAACCGGGACTAGCGGGAGTTTTAGTGCTGTTTTTT
CDR3 protein: CASSQPGLAGVLVLFF
V gene: TRBV3-1
J gene: TRBJ2-2
D gene: TRBD2
clone size: few

CDR3 DNA: TGTGCCAGCAGTGGGCAGGGGAGGTCTGAGCAGTTCTTC
CDR3 protein: CASSGQGRSEQFF
V gene: TRBV2
J gene: TRBJ2-1
D gene: -
clone size: many

CDR3 DNA: TGCAGCGTTGAAAAGAGCCTAATGGGTACAGCTTTCTTT
CDR3 protein: CSVEKSLMGTAFF
V gene: TRBV29-1
J gene: TRBJ1-1
D gene: -
clone size: -

CDR3 DNA: TGTGCCAGCAGCGTCAATTATGGGGGGGACGGAAAAGAAAAACTGTTTTTT
CDR3 protein: CASSVNYGGDGKEKLFF
V gene: TRBV9
J gene: TRBJ1-4
D gene: -
clone size: -

CDR3 DNA: TGTGCCACCAGTGCTAAATCCCGGGACAGGGACGAGCAGTACTTC
CDR3 protein: CATSAKSRDRDEQYF
V gene: TRBV24-1
J gene: TRBJ2-7
D gene: TRBD1
clone size: few

CDR3 DNA: TGCGCCAGCAGCTTGGAAGGGGCCTTTAACTATGGCTACACCTTC
CDR3 protein: CASSLEGAFNYGYTF
V gene: TRBV5-1
J gene: TRBJ1-2
D gene: -
clone size: many

CDR3 DNA: TGCAGCGTTGAAGATGGGCAGGGCAGCACTGAAGCTTTCTTT
CDR3 protein: CSVEDGQGSTEAFF
V gene: TRBV29-1
J gene: TRBJ1-1
D gene: -
clone size: -

CDR3 DNA: TGTGCCAGCTCTAGGGACAGGGGAGGCGGTGAGCAGTTCTTC
CDR3 protein: CASSRDRGGGEQFF
V gene: TRBV2
J gene: TRBJ2-1
D gene: TRBD1
clone size: many

CDR3 DNA: TGCAGCGCTGAGGGGGCGCGGGTGCCAGATACGCAGTATTTT
CDR3 protein: CSAEGARVPDTQYF
V gene: TRBV29-1
J gene: TRBJ2-3
D gene: TRBD1
clone size: few

CDR3 DNA: TGTGCCAGCAGCTCAGGACTAGCGGGAGGAACCGCCGATACGCAGTATTTT
CDR3 protein: CASSSGLAGGTADTQYF
V gene: TRBV7-8
J gene: TRBJ2-3
D gene: TRBD2
clone size: many

CDR3 DNA: TGTGCCAGCACGTGGGCAGCCACTGAAGCTTTCTTT
CDR3 protein: CASTWAATEAFF
V gene: TRBV2
J gene: TRBJ1-1
D gene: -
clone size: many

CDR3 DNA: TGTGCCAGCAGCTTAGGGGAGGGGTATTCACCCCTCCACTTT
CDR3 protein: CASSLGEGYSPLHF
V gene: TRBV7-9
J gene: TRBJ1-6
D gene: -
clone size: many

CDR3 DNA: TGTGCCAGCAGCGGCCGACTAGCGGGGAGCACAGATACGCAGTATTTT
CDR3 protein: CASSGRLAGSTDTQYF
V gene: TRBV3-1
J gene: TRBJ2-3
D gene: TRBD2
clone size: few

CDR3 DNA: TGTGCCAGCAGTTTAGCCCCAGGGGCCGAGCAGTACTTC
CDR3 protein: CASSLAPGAEQYF
V gene: TRBV25-1
J gene: TRBJ2-7
D gene: -
clone size: -

CDR3 DNA: TGCAGTGCCTACCTAGCGCCCAGCACAGATACGCAGTATTTT
CDR3 protein: CSAYLAPSTDTQYF
V gene: TRBV20-1
J gene: TRBJ2-3
D gene: -
clone size: many

CDR3 DNA: TGTGCCAGCAGTGGAACAGGGAGAAATCGGCCCCAGCATTTT
CDR3 protein: CASSGTGRNRPQHF
V gene: TRBV6-2/TRBV6-3
J gene: TRBJ1-5
D gene: -
clone size: once

CDR3 DNA: TGCAGCGTCTTCGGAGGTACTGGAAACACCATATATTTT
CDR3 protein: CSVFGGTGNTIYF
V gene: TRBV29-1
J gene: TRBJ1-3
D gene: -
clone size: -

CDR3 DNA: TGTGCCAGCAGCCCGGGACAGGGACCGCCACCCCCCCACTTT
CDR3 protein: CASSPGQGPPPPHF
V gene: TRBV5-6
J gene: TRBJ1-6
D gene: TRBD1
clone size: -

CDR3 DNA: TGTGCCATCAGTGACCTGGACAGGGATTCCTACAATGAGCAGTTCTTC
CDR3 protein: CAISDLDRDSYNEQFF
V gene: TRBV10-3
J gene: TRBJ2-1
D gene: TRBD1
clone size: few

CDR3 DNA: TGTGCCAGTTGGGACAGGGTCTCCTATAATTCACCCCTCCACTTT
CDR3 protein: CASWDRVSYNSPLHF
V gene: TRBV19
J gene: TRBJ1-6
D gene: TRBD1
clone size: -

CDR3 DNA: TGTGCCAGCAGTTTCGCAGGGGCCCTTAGAGAGACCCAGTACTTC
CDR3 protein: CASSFAGALRETQYF
V gene: TRBV10-3
J gene: TRBJ2-5
D gene: -
clone size: -

CDR3 DNA: TGTGCCAGTAGTTTGACAGGTCCAACTAGTGAAAAACTGTCTTTT
CDR3 protein: CASSLTGPTSEKLSF
V gene: TRBV19
J gene: TRBJ1-4
D gene: -
clone size: -